This T cell receptor (beta chain) was recovered during a study of blood T cell repertoires in COVID-19. Study background: T cells, B-cell-depleted T cells, or PBMCs supplied cDNA or gDNA.

Profiled with immunoSEQ multiplex PCR; TCRdb holds only in-frame clones, not every one. The sample carries under 200,000 clones, roughly 80% recorded once. This study enrolled people aged about 18 to 100 from under 25 US geographic areas. Cohorts were assigned according to the clinical history that participants reported. CDR3 length equals 13 residues. V was shortened by 7 bases and J by 5 bases, with 14 bases between the two germline ends. J is TRBJ2-5 and V is TRBV12-3 or TRBV12-4, with a tentative D call TRBD1 (7 bases). The sequence was obtained from a woman in her forties or fifties who had recovered from COVID-19. Specimen: PBMCs or T cells enriched from blood (not recorded which). The CDR3 DNA follows: TGTGCCAGCAAGCCAGGGGGGCGGGAGACCCAGTACTTC. Protein sequence: CASKPGGRETQYF.